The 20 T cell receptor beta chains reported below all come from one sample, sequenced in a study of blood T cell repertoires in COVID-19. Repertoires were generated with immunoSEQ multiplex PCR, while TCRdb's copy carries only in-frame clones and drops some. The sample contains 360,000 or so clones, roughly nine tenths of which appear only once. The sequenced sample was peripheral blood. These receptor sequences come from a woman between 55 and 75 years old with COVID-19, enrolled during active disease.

The CDR3 spells CASSLMDRGSDGYTF. CDR3 bases: TGTGCCAGCAGCTTAATGGACAGGGGGTCAGATGGCTACACCTTC. The chain combines TRBV7-9 with TRBJ1-2; 10 bases are a match to TRBD1. The CDR3 loop spans 15 amino acids. V dropped 2 bases and J dropped 6; count of bases not matched to a gene: 6. Germline CDR1 SEHNR, CDR2 FQNEAQ (reference sequence).

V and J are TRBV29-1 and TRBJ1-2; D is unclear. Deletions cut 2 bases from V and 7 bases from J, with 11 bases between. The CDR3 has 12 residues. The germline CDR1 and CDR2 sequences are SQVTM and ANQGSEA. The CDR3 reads CSVESEEAGYTF. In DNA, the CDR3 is TGCAGCGTTGAATCGGAGGAGGCTGGCTACACCTTC.

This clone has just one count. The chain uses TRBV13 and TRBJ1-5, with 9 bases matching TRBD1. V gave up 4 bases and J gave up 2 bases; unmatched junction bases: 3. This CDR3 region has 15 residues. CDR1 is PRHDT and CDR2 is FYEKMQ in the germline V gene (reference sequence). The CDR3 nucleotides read TGTGCCAGCAGCTCAGGACAGGGGCGCAATCAGCCCCAGCATTTT. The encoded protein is CASSSGQGRNQPQHF.

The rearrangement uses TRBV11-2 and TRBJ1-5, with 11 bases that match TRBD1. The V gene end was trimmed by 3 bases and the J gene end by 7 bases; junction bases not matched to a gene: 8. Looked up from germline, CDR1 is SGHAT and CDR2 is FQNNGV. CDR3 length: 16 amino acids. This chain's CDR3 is CASSLDRDRGGQPQHF. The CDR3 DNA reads TGTGCCAGCAGCTTGGACCGGGACAGGGGGGGGCAGCCCCAGCATTTT.

This chain's CDR3 is CASSRQGAIGYTF. CDR3 bases: TGTGCCAGCAGTCGACAGGGGGCGATTGGCTACACCTTC. The chain combines TRBV6-5 with TRBJ1-2; 10 nucleotides align to TRBD1. Germline V gene lookup returns CDR1 MNHEY and CDR2 SVGAGI. J was trimmed by 7 bases and V by 5 bases; bases with no gene match: 4. There are 13 residues in the CDR3.

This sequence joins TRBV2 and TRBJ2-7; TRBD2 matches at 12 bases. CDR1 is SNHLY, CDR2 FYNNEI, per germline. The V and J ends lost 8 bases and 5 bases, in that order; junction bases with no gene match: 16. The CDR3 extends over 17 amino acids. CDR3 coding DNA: TGTGCCAGCGGACAGTGGTACCTAGCGGGGGGGATCGACGAGCAGTACTTC. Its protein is CASGQWYLAGGIDEQYF.

The CDR3 bases are TGTGCCAGCAGCAGGGGGCTCCTCTCCGGTGAAGCTTTCTTT. Translation gives CASSRGLLSGEAFF. This rearrangement joins TRBV25-1 to TRBJ1-1; TRBD1 matches at 8 bases. CDR1 and CDR2 from the germline V gene are MGHDK and SYGVNS. Trimming removed 6 bases from V and 7 bases from J; junction bases left unmatched: 10. This CDR3 comprises 14 residues.

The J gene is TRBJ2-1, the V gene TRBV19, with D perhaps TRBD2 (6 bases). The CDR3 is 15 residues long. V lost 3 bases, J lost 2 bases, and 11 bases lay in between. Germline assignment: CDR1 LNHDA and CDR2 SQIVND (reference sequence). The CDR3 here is CASSMTGVPYNEQFF. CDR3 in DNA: TGTGCCAGTAGTATGACGGGGGTCCCCTACAATGAGCAGTTCTTC.

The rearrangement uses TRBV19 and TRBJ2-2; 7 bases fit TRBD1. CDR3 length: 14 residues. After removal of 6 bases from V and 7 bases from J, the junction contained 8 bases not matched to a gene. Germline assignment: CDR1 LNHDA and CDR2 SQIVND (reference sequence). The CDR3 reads CASRFRGHVGELFF. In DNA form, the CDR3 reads TGTGCCAGTAGGTTTAGGGGGCATGTCGGGGAGCTGTTTTTT.

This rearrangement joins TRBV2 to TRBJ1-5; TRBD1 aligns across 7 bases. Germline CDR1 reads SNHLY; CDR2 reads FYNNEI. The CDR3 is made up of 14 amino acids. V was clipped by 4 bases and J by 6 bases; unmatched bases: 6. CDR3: CASSATGEIQPQHF. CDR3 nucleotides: TGTGCCAGCAGTGCAACAGGGGAGATTCAGCCCCAGCATTTT.

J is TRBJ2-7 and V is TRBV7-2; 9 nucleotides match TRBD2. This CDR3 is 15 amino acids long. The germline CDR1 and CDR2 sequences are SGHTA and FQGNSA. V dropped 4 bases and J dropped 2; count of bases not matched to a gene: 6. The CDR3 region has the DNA TGTGCCAGCAGCTCCAAAGCGGGGGGAACCTACGAGCAGTACTTC. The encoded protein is CASSSKAGGTYEQYF.

The CDR3 loop reads CAWSVTAGGYTF. CDR3 bases: TGTGCCTGGAGTGTAACTGCCGGTGGCTACACCTTC. This rearrangement joins TRBV30 to TRBJ1-2; D not resolved. The CDR3 sequence is 12 residues long. Trimming removed 0 bases at V and 7 bases at J, with 9 bases between. Germline V gives CDR1 GTSNPN, CDR2 SVGIG (reference sequence).

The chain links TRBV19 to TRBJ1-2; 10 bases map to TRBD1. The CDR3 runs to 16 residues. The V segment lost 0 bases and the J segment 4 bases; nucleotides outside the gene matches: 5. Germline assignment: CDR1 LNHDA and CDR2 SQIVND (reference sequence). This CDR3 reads CASSIEPGQGSYGYTF. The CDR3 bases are TGTGCCAGTAGTATAGAACCGGGACAGGGGAGCTATGGCTACACCTTC.

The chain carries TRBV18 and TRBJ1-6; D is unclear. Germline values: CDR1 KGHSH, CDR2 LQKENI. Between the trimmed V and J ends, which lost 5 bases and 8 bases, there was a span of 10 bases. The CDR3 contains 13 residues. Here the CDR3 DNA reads TGTGCCAGCTCAACCAGGAAGGATTCACCCCTCCACTTT. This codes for CASSTRKDSPLHF.

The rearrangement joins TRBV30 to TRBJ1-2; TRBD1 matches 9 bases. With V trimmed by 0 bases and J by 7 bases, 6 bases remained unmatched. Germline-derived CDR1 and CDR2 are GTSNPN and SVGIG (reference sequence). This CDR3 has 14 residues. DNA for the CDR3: TGTGCCTGGAGTGTACAGTGGACAGGGGCTGGCTACACCTTC. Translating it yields CAWSVQWTGAGYTF.

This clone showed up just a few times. For the CDR3, the DNA is TGTGCCAGCAGTTCTGACAAGAACTATGGCTACACCTTC. It yields the protein CASSSDKNYGYTF. The chain joins TRBV12-3 or TRBV12-4 to TRBJ1-2; unclear D gene. V lost 4 bases and J lost 2, with 8 bases in between. The CDR3 has 13 amino acids.

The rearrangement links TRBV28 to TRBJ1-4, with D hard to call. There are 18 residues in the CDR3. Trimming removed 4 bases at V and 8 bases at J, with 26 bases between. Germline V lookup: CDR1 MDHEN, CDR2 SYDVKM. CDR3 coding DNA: TGTGCCAGCAGTTCAGGATGGAGTGGGGAGGGCCTTTTCGAAAAACTGTTTTTT. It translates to CASSSGWSGEGLFEKLFF. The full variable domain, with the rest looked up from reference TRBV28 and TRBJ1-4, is DVKVTQSSRYLVKRTGEKVFLECVQDMDHENMFWYRQDPGLGLRLIYFSYDVKMKEKGDIPEGYSVSREKKERFSLILESASTNQTSMYLCASSSGWSGEGLFEKLFFGSGTQLSVL.

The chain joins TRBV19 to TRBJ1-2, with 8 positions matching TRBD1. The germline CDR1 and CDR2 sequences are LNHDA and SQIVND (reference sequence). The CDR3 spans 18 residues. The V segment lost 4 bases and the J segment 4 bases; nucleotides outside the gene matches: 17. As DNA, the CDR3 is TGTGCCAGTAGTACCACCACCTTAACCAGGGGGCGGGTCTATGGCTACACCTTC. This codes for CASSTTTLTRGRVYGYTF.

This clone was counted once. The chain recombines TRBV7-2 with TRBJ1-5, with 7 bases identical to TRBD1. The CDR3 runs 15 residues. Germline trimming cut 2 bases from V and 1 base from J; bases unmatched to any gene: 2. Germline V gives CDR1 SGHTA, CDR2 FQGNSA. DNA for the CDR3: TGTGCCAGCAGCTTATCAGGGGGAAGCAATCAGCCCCAGCATTTT. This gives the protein CASSLSGGSNQPQHF.

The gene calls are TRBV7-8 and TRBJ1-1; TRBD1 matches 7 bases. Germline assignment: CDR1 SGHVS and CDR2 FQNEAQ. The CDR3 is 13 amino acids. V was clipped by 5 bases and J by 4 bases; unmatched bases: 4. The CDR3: CASSRGQFTEAFF. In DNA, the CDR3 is TGTGCCAGCAGCAGGGGACAGTTCACTGAAGCTTTCTTT.